A single sample gave rise to the 14 T cell receptor beta chains below, sequenced in a study of neurological immune-mediated disorders. TCRdb fed the 5' RACE reads into MiXCR, producing one record per CDR3 protein. Seen here are approximately 66,000 distinct CDR3 sequences, 4.5% observed once, and the top ten hold 6.5% to 7.5%. Sequencing was done on a sample of PBMCs. These receptor sequences come from a man aged 25-45 years with multiple sclerosis.

The V call is TRBV5-1, the J call TRBJ1-1; maybe TRBD1 (6 bases). CDR3 size: 15 residues. Deletions cut 0 bases from V and 3 bases from J, with 12 bases between. CDR1 is SGHRS and CDR2 is YFSETQ in the germline V gene. The CDR3 DNA reads as TGCGCCAGCAGCTTGGCCGCCAGGGGTGACACTGAAGCTTTCTTT. Translated, it gives CASSLAARGDTEAFF. The full variable domain, completed using reference TRBV5-1 and TRBJ1-1, is KAGVTQTPRYLIKTRGQQVTLSCSPISGHRSVSWYQQTPGQGLQFLFEYFSETQRNKGNFPGRFSGRQFSNSRSEMNVSTLELGDSALYLCASSLAARGDTEAFFGQGTRLTVV.

This clonotype appeared many times. This chain connects TRBV18 to TRBJ1-1; 7 bases line up with TRBD1. The ends lost 2 bases at V and 0 bases at J; junction bases unmatched: 3. Germline CDR1 is KGHSH and CDR2 is LQKENI. The CDR3 runs 15 residues. CDR3 nucleotides: TGTGCCAGCTCACCATCCGGGACAGTGAACACTGAAGCTTTCTTT. It is translated as CASSPSGTVNTEAFF.

This clonotype was detected many times. The chain carries TRBV6-1 and TRBJ1-5; TRBD1 is a possible D gene (6 bases). The germline V gene has CDR1 MNHNS and CDR2 SASEGT. V lost 6 bases to trimming and J lost 5 bases, with 14 bases between them. This CDR3 is built from 14 residues. The CDR3 DNA reads as TGTGCCAGCAGCCCACAGGGTAGAGATCAGCCCCAGCATTTT. The encoded protein is CASSPQGRDQPQHF.

This clonotype has only a few counts. The gene calls are TRBV11-2 and TRBJ1-1, with D hard to call. The CDR3 has 14 residues. Per the germline V gene, CDR1 is SGHAT and CDR2 is FQNNGV. V lost 5 bases to trimming and J lost 7 bases, with 17 bases between them. CDR3 loop: CASSPLGSALEAFF. CDR3 in DNA: TGTGCCAGCAGCCCCCTGGGAAGCGCTCTTGAAGCTTTCTTT.

This clonotype was seen ten or more times. The V call is TRBV5-1, the J call TRBJ1-1; D might be TRBD1 (5 bases). V dropped 0 bases and J dropped 6 bases, with 12 bases sitting between them. This CDR3 is 14 amino acids long. Germline CDR1 and CDR2: SGHRS and YFSETQ. The CDR3 spells CASSLAGYNAEAFF. Written as DNA, the CDR3 is TGCGCCAGCAGCTTGGCAGGGTATAACGCTGAAGCTTTCTTT.

The V gene is TRBV7-8, the J gene TRBJ2-7; a weak D match, TRBD2 (6 bases). V lost 1 base and J lost 1, with 11 bases in between. This CDR3 comprises 15 residues. CDR1 and CDR2 (germline): SGHVS, FQNEAQ. As DNA, the CDR3 is TGTGCCAGCAGCTTAGTGCCAGCGGGTTCCTACGAGCAGTACTTC. Encoded protein: CASSLVPAGSYEQYF. Full variable domain (missing parts from reference TRBV7-8 and TRBJ2-7): GAGVSQSPRYKVAKRGQDVALRCDPISGHVSLFWYQQALGQGPEFLTYFQNEAQLDKSGLPSDRFFAERPEGSVSTLKIQRTQQEDSAVYLCASSLVPAGSYEQYFGPGTRLTVT.

This clonotype was picked up many times. The chain combines TRBV7-2 with TRBJ1-1; no clear D. Germline lookup yields CDR1 SGHTA and CDR2 FQGNSA. Trimming removed 5 bases at V and 0 bases at J, with 22 bases between. The CDR3 has 18 amino acids. The CDR3 sequence is CASSPFKVEGTMNTEAFF. The CDR3 bases are TGTGCCAGCAGCCCCTTTAAGGTGGAGGGTACTATGAACACTGAAGCTTTCTTT.

This clonotype was recorded at least ten times. This rearrangement joins TRBV12-3 or TRBV12-4 to TRBJ1-2; D uncertain. CDR3 length: 13 amino acids. V was trimmed by 2 bases and J by 8 bases, leaving 12 bases between them. In nucleotides, the CDR3 is TGTGCCAGCAGTTTAAAGGTGCAAGGGGGCTACACCTTC. It specifies CASSLKVQGGYTF.

This clonotype was observed many times. The chain combines TRBV3-1 with TRBJ2-2, with 14 bases aligning to TRBD2. With V trimmed by 10 bases and J by 6 bases, 13 bases remained unmatched. Looked up from germline, CDR1 is LGHDT and CDR2 is YNNKEL (reference sequence). The CDR3 has 17 residues. The CDR3 protein is CATHRTSGGPLAGELFF. In nucleotides, the CDR3 is TGTGCCACCCATCGGACTAGCGGGGGGCCCCTCGCCGGGGAGCTGTTTTTT. The full variable domain, its missing parts supplied by reference TRBV3-1 and TRBJ2-2, is DTAVSQTPKYLVTQMGNDKSIKCEQNLGHDTMYWYKQDSKKFLKIMFSYNNKELIINETVPNRFSPKSPDKAHLNLHINSLELGDSAVYFCATHRTSGGPLAGELFFGEGSRLTVL.

There are many counts of this clonotype. The rearrangement uses TRBV5-1 and TRBJ2-6, with D perhaps matching TRBD1 (6 bases). CDR3 size: 16 residues. CDR1 is SGHRS and CDR2 is YFSETQ in the germline V gene. Trimming removed 2 bases from V and 2 bases from J, with 11 bases in between. The CDR3 spells CASSLQGYPGANVLTF. DNA for the CDR3: TGCGCCAGCAGCTTACAGGGCTACCCTGGGGCCAACGTCCTGACTTTC.

This clonotype was detected many times. The J gene is TRBJ2-7, the V gene TRBV12-3 or TRBV12-4; D is possibly TRBD2 (6 bases). The CDR3 contains 15 residues. Trimming left V 0 bases short and J 3 bases short, with 12 bases between. CDR3: CASSLAWGEVYEQYF. The CDR3 DNA reads as TGTGCCAGCAGTTTAGCGTGGGGGGAGGTCTACGAGCAGTACTTC.

This clonotype was observed at least ten times. V and J are TRBV25-1 and TRBJ1-2; TRBD1 aligns across 9 bases. Germline-derived CDR1 and CDR2 are MGHDK and SYGVNS. This CDR3 is built from 15 residues. V was clipped by 4 bases and J by 7 bases; unmatched bases: 10. The CDR3 here is CASSVYGTGNSGYTF. The CDR3 DNA follows: TGTGCCAGCAGTGTTTACGGGACAGGGAATTCTGGCTACACCTTC.

Note on this clonotype: One end of the junction is discordant with germline, which a read error may explain. The chain combines TRBV4-1 with TRBJ1-5; 8 nucleotides match TRBD1. Germline V gene lookup returns CDR1 MGHRA and CDR2 YSYEKL. This CDR3 is 16 amino acids long. CDR3 nucleotides: TGCGCCAGCAGTTCGGTCCAGGGGGCCTCCAATCAGCCCCAGAATTTT. It yields the protein CASSSVQGASNQPQNF.

This clonotype has a count of ten or more. The V gene is TRBV3-1, the J gene TRBJ1-1; no reliable D call. The CDR3 extends over 17 amino acids. Germline V gene sequence: CDR1 LGHDT, CDR2 YNNKEL (reference sequence). V lost 0 bases to trimming and J lost 4 bases, with 18 bases between them. CDR3 DNA sequence: TGTGCCAGCAGCCAAGATCAGGCTTTAGGATCGGGCACTGAAGCTTTCTTT. It is translated as CASSQDQALGSGTEAFF.